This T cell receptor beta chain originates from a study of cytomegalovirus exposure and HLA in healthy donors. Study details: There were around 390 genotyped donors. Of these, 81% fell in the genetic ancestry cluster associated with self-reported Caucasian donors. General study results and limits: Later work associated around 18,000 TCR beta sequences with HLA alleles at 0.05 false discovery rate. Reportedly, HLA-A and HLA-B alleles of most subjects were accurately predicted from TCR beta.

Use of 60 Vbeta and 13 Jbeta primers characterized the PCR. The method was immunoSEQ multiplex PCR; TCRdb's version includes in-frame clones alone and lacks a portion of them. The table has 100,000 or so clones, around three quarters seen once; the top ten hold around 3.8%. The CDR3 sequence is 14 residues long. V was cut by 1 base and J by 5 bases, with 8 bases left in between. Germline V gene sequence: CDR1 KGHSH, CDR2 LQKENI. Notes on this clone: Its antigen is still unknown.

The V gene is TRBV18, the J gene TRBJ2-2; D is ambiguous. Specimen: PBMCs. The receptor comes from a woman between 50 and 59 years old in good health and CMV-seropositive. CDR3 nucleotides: TGTGCCAGCTCACCACGGCAGAAGACCGGGGAGCTGTTTTTT. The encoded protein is CASSPRQKTGELFF. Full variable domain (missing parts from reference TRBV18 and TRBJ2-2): NAGVMQNPRHLVRRRGQEARLRCSPMKGHSHVYWYRQLPEEGLKFMVYLQKENIIDESGMPKERFSAEFPKEGPSILRIQQVVRGDSAAYFCASSPRQKTGELFFGEGSRLTVL.